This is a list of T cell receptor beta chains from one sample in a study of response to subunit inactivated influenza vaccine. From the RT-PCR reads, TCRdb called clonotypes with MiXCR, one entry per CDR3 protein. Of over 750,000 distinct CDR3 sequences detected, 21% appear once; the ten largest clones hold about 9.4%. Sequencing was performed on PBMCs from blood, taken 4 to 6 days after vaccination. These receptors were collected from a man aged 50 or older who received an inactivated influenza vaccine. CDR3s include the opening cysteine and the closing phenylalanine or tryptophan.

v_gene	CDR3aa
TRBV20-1	CSARPNAYEQYF
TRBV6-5	CASSYGSGANYGYTF
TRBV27	CASRPPGRGTGEQFF
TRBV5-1	CASSPHPVGNNQPQHF
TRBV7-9	CASSPGDEKLFF
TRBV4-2	CASSPDRENTEAFF
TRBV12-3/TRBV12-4	CASSLGKGRGGYTF
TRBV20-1	CSASIGTGNTGELFF
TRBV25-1	CASSEAKGQGFTYEQYF
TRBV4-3	CASSPLPGNGELFF
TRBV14	CASSPYRARETQYF